This T cell receptor beta chain was observed in a study of cytomegalovirus exposure and HLA in healthy donors. Turning to the study itself: An early data release held some 85 million unique TCRs from HLA-typed donors.

Germline lookup yields CDR1 MGHRA and CDR2 YSYEKL. CDR3 length: 14 amino acids. Trimming removed 4 bases from V and 6 bases from J, with 16 bases in between. The PCR ran on 60 Vbeta and 13 Jbeta primers. Profiling relied on immunoSEQ multiplex PCR, and the TCRdb table lists in-frame clones only, not all of them. The data contain over 150,000 clones, 81% of them seen just once; the ten biggest clones take up 2.2%. The specimen sequenced was PBMCs. This sequence joins TRBV4-1 and TRBJ2-7; the D gene is possibly TRBD2 (5 bases). The receptor was derived from a woman aged 30 to 39 in good health and CMV-seronegative. CDR3 loop: CASSPPEGQGEQYF. For the CDR3, the DNA is TGCGCCAGCAGCCCCCCCGAGGGTCAAGGCGAGCAGTACTTC.